This entry concerns a single TCR beta chain. Its antigen is not known. The method was immunoSEQ multiplex PCR; TCRdb's version includes in-frame clones alone and lacks a portion of them. The sample lists 15,000 to 20,000 clones, around 79% occurring once. This sample is drawn from a study of PD-1 blockade in classical Hodgkin lymphoma. Findings and limits, study-wide: Complete responders entered with baseline diversity on par with newly diagnosed patients, the results showed.

All patients relapsed after autologous stem cell transplantation, and brentuximab vedotin exposure varied. The V end lost 7 bases, the J end lost 1 base, and 10 bases lay between the germline ends. CDR3 length equals 13 residues. Germline CDR1 is MDHEN and CDR2 is SYDVKM. The chain is built from TRBV28 and TRBJ1-2; D might be TRBD1 (5 bases). The clonotype comes from a human donor with classical Hodgkin lymphoma. This material consisted of peripheral blood mononuclear cells (PBMCs), taken before the second cycle of nivolumab. The DNA of the CDR3 is TGTGCCAGCACCCTTGACAGTAACTATGGCTACACCTTC. Residues: CASTLDSNYGYTF.